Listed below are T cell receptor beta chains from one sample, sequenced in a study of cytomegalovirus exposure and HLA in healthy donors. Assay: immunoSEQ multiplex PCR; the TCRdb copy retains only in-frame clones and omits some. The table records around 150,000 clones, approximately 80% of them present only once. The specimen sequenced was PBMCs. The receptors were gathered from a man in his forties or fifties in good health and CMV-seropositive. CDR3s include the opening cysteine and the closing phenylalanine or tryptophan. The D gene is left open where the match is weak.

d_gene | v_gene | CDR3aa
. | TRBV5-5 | CASSLTGHGNQPQHF
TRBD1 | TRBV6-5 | CASSYSGQGSYNEQFF
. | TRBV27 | CASSFGGTSPLHF
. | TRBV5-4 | CASTQRGSPGSTDTQYF
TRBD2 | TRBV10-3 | CAISREAGGGYNEQFF
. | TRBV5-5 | CASSLGAGSAYEQYF
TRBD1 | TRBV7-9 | CASSLAQGAKTPF
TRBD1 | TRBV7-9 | CASRRTGVIRNEQFF
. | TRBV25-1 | CASSEGGKGSPLHF
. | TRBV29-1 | CSVAGGGYTEAFF
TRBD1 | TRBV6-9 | CASSYPRTGGPSGANVLTF
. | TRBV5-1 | CASSLQAYEQYF
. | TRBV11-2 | CASSSTDSNQPQHF
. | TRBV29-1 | CSVVAGSRLWAFF
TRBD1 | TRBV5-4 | CASSLEGAVGGYTF
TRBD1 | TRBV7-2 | CASSPQGGGNTIYF
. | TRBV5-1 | CASSLALGSDEQYF
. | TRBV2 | CASRGGVENYEQYF
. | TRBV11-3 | CASSLDRVSPLHF
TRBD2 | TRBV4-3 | CASSQDLAGGYFGQFF
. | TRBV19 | CASSIGKAGRETQYF
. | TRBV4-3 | CASSQGGGRRIYNEQFF
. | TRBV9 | CASSVGYRENTGELFF
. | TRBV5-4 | CASSLRSGGGDTQYF
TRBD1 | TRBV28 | CASRGTGGPPNYGYTF
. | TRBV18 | CASSLSTDRSTGELFF
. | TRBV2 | CASSEHRLSYEQYF
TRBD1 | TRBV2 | CASSDRDRAQETQYF
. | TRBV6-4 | CASSDQGRPYGYTF
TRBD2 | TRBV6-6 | CASTNGGATGGELFF
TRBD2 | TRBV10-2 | CASSDRRLAGGTDTQYF